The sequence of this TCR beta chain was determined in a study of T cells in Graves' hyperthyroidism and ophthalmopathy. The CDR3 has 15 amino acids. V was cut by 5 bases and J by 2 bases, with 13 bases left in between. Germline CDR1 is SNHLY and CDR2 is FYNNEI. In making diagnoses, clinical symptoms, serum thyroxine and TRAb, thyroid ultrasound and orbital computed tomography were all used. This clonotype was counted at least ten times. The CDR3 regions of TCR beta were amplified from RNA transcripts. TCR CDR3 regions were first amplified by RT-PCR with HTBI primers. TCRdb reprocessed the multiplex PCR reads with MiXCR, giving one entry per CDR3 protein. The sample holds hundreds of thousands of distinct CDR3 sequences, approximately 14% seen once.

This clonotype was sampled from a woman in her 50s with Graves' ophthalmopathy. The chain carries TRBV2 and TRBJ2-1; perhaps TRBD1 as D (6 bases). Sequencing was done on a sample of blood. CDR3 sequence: CASSQTRGTYNEQFF. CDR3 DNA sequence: TGTGCCAGCAGTCAAACTAGGGGGACCTACAATGAGCAGTTCTTC.